The 16 T cell receptor beta chains reported below all come from one sample, sequenced in a study of siplizumab effects on memory and regulatory T cells. Clones were read by immunoSEQ multiplex PCR, and TCRdb kept only the in-frame ones, dropping some. Of some 100,000 clones detected, around 94% appear once; the ten largest clones hold roughly 0.61%. Sequencing input: Tregs sorted from blood. The receptors derive from a human donor in good health.

This clone appeared once. The rearrangement links TRBV27 to TRBJ2-5, with D perhaps matching TRBD1 (6 bases). This CDR3 is built from 16 residues. Trimming removed 6 bases at V and 6 bases at J, with 23 bases between. CDR1 MNHEY and CDR2 SMNVEV come from the germline V gene (reference sequence). CDR3 coding DNA: TGTGCCAGCAGAGGGTTGGGGGCCAACAGGGAGAAGACCCAGTACTTC. Translated: CASRGLGANREKTQYF.

The V call is TRBV25-1, the J call TRBJ2-3; D call uncertain. V gave up 4 bases and J gave up 3 bases, with 2 bases separating them. This CDR3 is built from 11 residues. CDR1 is MGHDK and CDR2 is SYGVNS in the germline V gene. Here the CDR3 DNA reads TGTGCCAGCAGTGTAACAGATACGCAGTATTTT. Translating gives CASSVTDTQYF.

This chain links TRBV27 with TRBJ1-1; D call uncertain. CDR1 and CDR2 (germline): MNHEY, SMNVEV (reference sequence). Trimming removed 8 bases at V and 7 bases at J, with 17 bases between. The CDR3 is 13 residues long. DNA for the CDR3: TGTGCCAGCCACGACGCCACAAATAGTGAAGCTTTCTTT. Residues: CASHDATNSEAFF.

This clone was detected once. The V and J genes are TRBV30 and TRBJ2-3, with D hard to call. Trimming removed 0 bases from V and 2 bases from J, with 12 bases in between. This CDR3 is 15 amino acids long. From germline, CDR1 is GTSNPN and CDR2 SVGIG (reference sequence). The CDR3 here is CAWSVRVSPTDTQYF. The CDR3 DNA sequence: TGTGCCTGGAGTGTACGAGTGTCCCCCACAGATACGCAGTATTTT.

The chain combines TRBV28 with TRBJ2-7, with D uncertain. From germline, CDR1 is MDHEN and CDR2 SYDVKM. V lost 3 bases, J lost 0 bases, and 9 bases lay in between. This CDR3 region has 14 residues. CDR3 bases: TGTGCCAGCAGTTTCCTGCGGACCTCCTACGAGCAGTACTTC. Translated: CASSFLRTSYEQYF.

This chain joins TRBV4-1 and TRBJ2-4; 10 bases align to TRBD2. Trimming took 0 bases from V and 8 from J; bases not matched to a gene: 7. Germline CDR1 MGHRA, CDR2 YSYEKL. CDR3 length: 16 residues. The CDR3 nucleotides are TGCGCCAGCAGCCAAGATATTGGTCTAGCGGGAGACATTCAGTACTTC. This encodes CASSQDIGLAGDIQYF.

The chain couples TRBV5-1 to TRBJ2-7; D unresolved. CDR3 size: 12 residues. Trimming cost V 0 bases and J 2 bases, with 3 bases left between them. Germline loops: CDR1 SGHRS, CDR2 YFSETQ. The CDR3 DNA follows: TGCGCCAGCAGCTTGGCCCCCTACGAGCAGTACTTC. It is translated as CASSLAPYEQYF.

V usage is TRBV10-1 and J usage is TRBJ2-1; perhaps TRBD2 as D (7 bases). Germline CDR1 is WNHNN and CDR2 is SYGVQD (reference sequence). V dropped 0 bases and J dropped 7 bases, with 19 bases sitting between them. The CDR3 loop spans 17 amino acids. The DNA of the CDR3 is TGCGCCAGCAGTGAGTCCAAAGGGGGAGGGCCAAGGAATGAGCAGTTCTTC. Its translation is CASSESKGGGPRNEQFF.

The chain is built from TRBV6-6 and TRBJ2-7; 7 bases match TRBD2. This CDR3 has 14 residues. Trimming removed 2 bases from V and 3 bases from J; junction bases left unmatched: 4. From germline, CDR1 is MNHNY and CDR2 SVGAGI (reference sequence). For the CDR3, the DNA is TGTGCCAGCAGTTACACGACTAGCAGCTACGAGCAGTACTTC. Its protein product is CASSYTTSSYEQYF.

The chain combines TRBV2 with TRBJ2-5; 8 nucleotides agree with TRBD2. The CDR3 has 14 amino acids. J gave up 0 bases and V 6 bases, and 3 bases lay outside the gene matches. Germline lookup yields CDR1 SNHLY and CDR2 FYNNEI. CDR3 DNA: TGTGCCAGCAGACTAGCGGCGTACCAAGAGACCCAGTACTTC. Its translation: CASRLAAYQETQYF.

The rearrangement uses TRBV2 and TRBJ2-3; 9 positions match TRBD1. This CDR3 spans 14 amino acids. Germline CDR1 and CDR2: SNHLY and FYNNEI. J was trimmed by 5 bases and V by 7 bases; bases with no gene match: 7. CDR3 region: CASKGTGSGDTQYF. The CDR3 nucleotides are TGTGCCAGCAAAGGGACAGGGAGTGGAGATACGCAGTATTTT. Together with reference TRBV2 and TRBJ2-3, the CDR3 gives the full variable domain: EPEVTQTPSHQVTQMGQEVILRCVPISNHLYFYWYRQILGQKVEFLVSFYNNEISEKSEIFDDQFSVERPDGSNFTLKIRSTKLEDSAMYFCASKGTGSGDTQYFGPGTRLTVL.

This clone was recorded once. The rearrangement links TRBV25-1 to TRBJ2-1, with D perhaps TRBD2 (5 bases). Germline values: CDR1 MGHDK, CDR2 SYGVNS. The CDR3 totals 15 residues. V lost 4 bases and J lost 6, with 16 bases in between. The CDR3 reads CASSGLALRGNEQFF. The CDR3 DNA sequence: TGTGCCAGCAGTGGTCTAGCCTTAAGAGGCAATGAGCAGTTCTTC.

This chain connects TRBV28 to TRBJ2-1, with 12 bases matching TRBD2. The CDR3 contains 14 residues. V was pared by 3 bases and J by 6 bases, with 0 bases of the junction left unmatched. The germline V gene has CDR1 MDHEN and CDR2 SYDVKM. The CDR3 loop reads CASSLTSGSNEQFF. CDR3 in DNA: TGTGCCAGCAGTTTGACTAGCGGGAGCAATGAGCAGTTCTTC.

The chain joins TRBV4-1 to TRBJ1-2; 8 bases map to TRBD1. The V gene's germline CDR1 is MGHRA and CDR2 YSYEKL. There are 16 residues in the CDR3. With V trimmed by 4 bases and J by 3 bases, 10 bases remained unmatched. This chain's CDR3 is CASSRRLQGDDYGYTF. CDR3 nucleotides: TGCGCCAGCAGCCGCCGTCTACAGGGGGACGACTATGGCTACACCTTC.

This chain uses TRBV5-1 with TRBJ1-2; D unresolved. CDR1 and CDR2 (germline): SGHRS, YFSETQ. V was clipped by 0 bases and J by 2 bases, with 14 bases between them. This CDR3 region has 16 residues. CDR3 bases: TGCGCCAGCAGCTTGGCCTATCCCGGCGGGAACTATGGCTACACCTTC. It codes for CASSLAYPGGNYGYTF. Full variable domain (outside the CDR3, taken from reference TRBV5-1 and TRBJ1-2): KAGVTQTPRYLIKTRGQQVTLSCSPISGHRSVSWYQQTPGQGLQFLFEYFSETQRNKGNFPGRFSGRQFSNSRSEMNVSTLELGDSALYLCASSLAYPGGNYGYTFGSGTRLTVV.

This chain connects TRBV7-9 to TRBJ2-1; tentatively, D is TRBD1 or TRBD2 (5 bases each). The CDR3 is 14 amino acids. V lost 5 bases and J lost 7, with 15 bases in between. CDR1 is SEHNR, CDR2 FQNEAQ, per germline (reference sequence). This CDR3 is CASSQHTGRNEQFF. The CDR3 DNA sequence: TGTGCCAGCAGCCAACATACGGGACGGAATGAGCAGTTCTTC.